This TCR beta chain was observed in a study of cytomegalovirus exposure and HLA in healthy donors (dated by TCRdb to 2015 to 2018). General notes on the study: A later analysis indicated that the 110 or so validation repertoires were generated on the platform also employed for the 666 repertoires of the first cohort. The study aimed to test whether cataloging public T cell receptors could reveal signatures of past pathogen exposure. Along with the approximately 650-subject first cohort, a separate validation cohort of around 120 different subjects was used. To predict cytomegalovirus infection status, the study brought together high-throughput TCR immunosequencing, statistical association of individual TCRs with disease status, and machine learning. Findings and caveats that apply to the study as a whole: In vitro tests confirmed that a few of the cytomegalovirus-associated TCR beta chains recognize cytomegalovirus antigens. In the study, around 160 TCR beta chains were listed as associated with cytomegalovirus. A later analysis found that TCRs clustered in the first cohort also tended to co-occur in the 95 to 150 validation repertoires, with approximately 93% of cluster scores above 0. While some public TCRs were present in many individuals, most TCR sequences turned up only very rarely across donors. The validation cohort had no HLA typing available for a later analysis, so co-occurrence within that cohort was assessed over all 120 or so repertoires. The authors suggested that the approach could potentially be generalized to other disease states and immunological phenotypes. Cytomegalovirus status was reported to be diagnosed by the classifier with high specificity and sensitivity in both the original and validation cohorts.

From a lookup of the germline V gene, CDR1 and CDR2 are SQVTM and ANQGSEA. The junction shows trimming of 7 bases on V and 5 bases on J, plus 18 bases between the germline ends. Its CDR3 holds 14 amino acids, cysteine through phenylalanine. Only the CDR3 DNA stays, 42 bases, in frame from base 1. Separate from the approximately 730-subject first cohort, the validation cohort of about 110 subjects was the group to which the donors belonged. The library was obtained by the immunoSEQ multiplex PCR assay. The authors' pipeline ran thus. A statistical classification framework was built to diagnose cytomegalovirus status from the catalog of TCR beta chain sequences. Here the immuneACCESS table is served through TCRdb, limited to in-frame sequences with V and J called. Missing clones are a known gap in these copies; in checked studies unresolved V genes cover under half, and the rest lacks a known reason. The V and J calls and the clone size are those of that table, but D and trimming were determined from the DNA. Present in this sample are 150,000 to 200,000 clones, roughly 86% of which were seen just once. Clones ranked in the top ten supply 2% to 3% of the sample.

On this clone: Its antigen is unknown. No per-base quality is available; no much larger clone lies one base away.

Specimen: PBMCs. The sequence derives from a man aged 18-30 years in good health and CMV-seropositive. The sequence joins TRBV29-1 to TRBJ2-1, with no D gene named confidently. For the CDR3, the sequence is CSALPPRPHNEQFF. In nucleotide form, the sequence is TGCAGCGCGCTCCCCCCTAGACCTCACAATGAGCAGTTCTTC.